The source of this T cell receptor (beta chain) is a study of blood T cell repertoires in COVID-19. The CDR3 totals 15 residues. J was trimmed by 7 bases and V by 1 base; bases with no gene match: 8. CDR1 and CDR2 (germline): LNHDA, SQIVND (reference sequence). In the authors' methods: Estimation of nucleated cell counts was performed using reference gene primer amplification. Sequencing was performed with immunoSEQ multiplex PCR; in TCRdb, only in-frame clones are kept and a portion is missing. Clonal size and the V and J genes are those of that table, whereas D and trimming came from the DNA. The sample comprises 71,000 or so clones, roughly 82% of which are singletons, and over 8.5% rests with the top ten.

The chain combines TRBV19 with TRBJ1-2, with 8 nucleotides matching TRBD1. The origin of this receptor is a man over 45 with acute or convalescent COVID-19. The sequenced sample was peripheral blood. The CDR3 DNA reads as TGTGCCAGTAGTATAGCTAGGCAGGGGGCGCGTGGCTACACCTTC. This sequence encodes CASSIARQGARGYTF.